These T cell receptor beta chains were read from a single sample in a study of T cell responses to AZD1222 COVID-19 vaccine. Data came from immunoSEQ multiplex PCR; TCRdb stores just in-frame clones and leaves some out. The sample yields 130,000 to 150,000 clones, approximately 93% seen once. The sequencing used peripheral blood, collected after recovery from COVID-19. The origin of the receptors is an adult who had recovered from COVID-19. Each CDR3 is given with its conserved first and last residue. D genes are given only for firm matches. The size entry is marked missing in some rows and otherwise reads once, few, many or a size class.

d_gene,v_gene,j_gene,abundance,CDR3aa,CDR3nt
-,TRBV5-5,TRBJ2-3,-,CASQLGPTGDTQYF,TGTGCCAGCCAATTGGGTCCCACCGGAGATACGCAGTATTTT
TRBD1,TRBV18,TRBJ1-6,-,CAGHETRGNSPLHF,TGTGCCGGCCACGAGACCAGGGGGAATTCACCCCTCCACTTT
-,TRBV24-1,TRBJ2-5,-,CATSPAGGETQYF,TGTGCCACCAGCCCAGCGGGTGGAGAGACCCAGTACTTC
-,TRBV29-1,TRBJ1-5,-,CSVGSRVVPSNQPQHF,TGCAGCGTTGGAAGTAGAGTGGTCCCTAGCAATCAGCCCCAGCATTTT
-,TRBV19,TRBJ2-1,-,CASSKIILPASYNEQFF,TGTGCCAGTAGTAAGATTATACTCCCCGCGTCCTACAATGAGCAGTTCTTC
-,TRBV4-2,TRBJ2-5,-,CASSQEGLSETQYF,TGTGCCAGCAGCCAAGAAGGACTGAGCGAGACCCAGTACTTC
-,TRBV9,TRBJ2-1,-,CASSVEGGPPSSYNEQFF,TGTGCCAGCAGCGTAGAGGGTGGACCCCCAAGCTCCTACAATGAGCAGTTCTTC
TRBD1,TRBV6-5,TRBJ1-1,-,CASSYPRQGGTEAFF,TGTGCCAGCAGTTACCCCCGACAGGGGGGAACTGAAGCTTTCTTT
-,TRBV6-1,TRBJ1-1,-,CASSERRNTEAFF,TGTGCCAGCAGTGAACGGAGGAACACTGAAGCTTTCTTT
-,TRBV9,TRBJ1-5,-,CASSVGDSNQPQHF,TGTGCCAGCAGCGTAGGGGATAGCAATCAGCCCCAGCATTTT
-,TRBV6-4,TRBJ1-1,few,CASRMGGGTEAFF,TGTGCCAGCAGGATGGGGGGCGGCACTGAAGCTTTCTTT
-,TRBV20-1,TRBJ2-5,-,CSAKRQETQYF,TGCAGTGCTAAGCGGCAAGAGACCCAGTACTTC
-,TRBV3-1/TRBV3-2,TRBJ1-1,once,CASSPRRGYTEAFF,TGTGCCAGCAGCCCAAGGCGGGGGTACACTGAAGCTTTCTTT
-,TRBV28,TRBJ2-7,-,CATRPDSILGYEQYF,TGTGCCACCAGACCGGACAGTATTCTAGGGTACGAGCAGTACTTC
TRBD1,TRBV3-1/TRBV3-2,TRBJ2-5,-,CASSQADPGQGKETQYF,TGTGCCAGCAGCCAAGCCGACCCGGGACAGGGTAAAGAGACCCAGTACTTC
-,TRBV28,TRBJ1-5,-,CASSFDSNQPQHF,TGTGCCAGCAGTTTCGACAGCAATCAGCCCCAGCATTTT
-,TRBV6-1,TRBJ2-1,-,CASSEAGPYNEQFF,TGTGCCAGCAGTGAAGCTGGGCCATACAATGAGCAGTTCTTC
-,TRBV7-9,TRBJ2-7,-,CASSRLGEQYF,TGTGCCAGCAGCAGACTAGGGGAGCAGTACTTC
-,TRBV11-2,TRBJ2-7,-,CASSLLTYEQYF,TGTGCCAGCAGCTTGCTCACCTACGAGCAGTACTTC
-,TRBV6-6,TRBJ2-3,-,CASSYLAETTDTQYF,TGTGCCAGCAGTTACTTGGCGGAGACCACAGATACGCAGTATTTT
-,TRBV5-8,TRBJ2-5,once,CASSLVGEETQYF,TGTGCCAGCAGCTTGGTTGGGGAAGAGACCCAGTACTTC
TRBD1,TRBV9,TRBJ1-1,-,CASSGGTEMNTEAFF,TGTGCCAGCAGCGGTGGGACAGAAATGAACACTGAAGCTTTCTTT
TRBD1,TRBV7-3,TRBJ2-7,-,CASSNDRGYFYEQYF,TGTGCCAGCAGCAACGACAGGGGTTACTTCTACGAGCAGTACTTC
-,TRBV3-1/TRBV3-2,TRBJ1-5,-,CASSATLNQPQHF,TGTGCCAGCAGCGCTACACTTAATCAGCCCCAGCATTTT
-,TRBV15,TRBJ2-4,-,CATQPGMATVKNIQYF,TGTGCCACCCAGCCAGGGATGGCGACGGTCAAAAACATTCAGTACTTC
-,TRBV7-2,TRBJ1-2,-,CASSLGGGGNYGYTF,TGTGCCAGCAGCTTAGGGGGAGGGGGGAACTATGGCTACACCTTC
TRBD1,TRBV28,TRBJ1-2,-,CASSSPTGVYGYTF,TGTGCCAGCAGTTCCCCGACAGGGGTCTATGGCTACACCTTC
-,TRBV5-1,TRBJ1-2,-,CASSFRPITQSYGYTF,TGCGCCAGCAGCTTCCGGCCGATTACTCAGAGCTATGGCTACACCTTC
TRBD1,TRBV9,TRBJ2-5,-,CASSVDQGAKETQYF,TGTGCCAGCAGCGTTGATCAGGGGGCGAAGGAGACCCAGTACTTC
TRBD2,TRBV10-1,TRBJ2-1,-,CASSDPRGLAGEGEQFF,TGCGCCAGCAGTGACCCGAGAGGACTAGCGGGAGAGGGTGAGCAGTTCTTC
TRBD2,TRBV27,TRBJ2-3,-,CASSFLAGGSTDTQYF,TGTGCCAGCAGTTTCTTAGCGGGAGGGAGCACAGATACGCAGTATTTT